This T cell receptor beta chain is from a study of T cell repertoires in cytomegalovirus infection. From the reads, TCRdb called clonotypes with MiXCR, one entry per CDR3 protein. The sample has more than 55,000 distinct CDR3 sequences, roughly 22% seen once; the top ten hold 55% to 75%. The V and J ends lost 4 bases and 3 bases respectively, with 12 bases between them. The CDR3 consists of 14 residues. Germline-derived CDR1 and CDR2 are SEHNR and FQNEAQ (reference sequence). This clonotype was counted between two and nine times. The antigen remains unidentified. The specimen was CD8+ T cells from cultured PBMCs, collected from culture after CMV antigen stimulation. This clonotype was obtained from a human donor in good health (CMV status not recorded). Some clones in this sample may be carry-over from other donors' samples. The V and J genes are TRBV7-9 and TRBJ1-1; the D gene is possibly TRBD1 (5 bases). The CDR3 bases are TGTGCCAGCAGCTCGCCAGGGAGGGACACTGAAGCTTTCTTT. This translates into CASSSPGRDTEAFF.